The rows below give T cell receptor beta chains drawn from one sample of a study of T cell changes during pregnancy in multiple sclerosis. Repertoires were generated with immunoSEQ multiplex PCR, while TCRdb's copy carries only in-frame clones and drops some. The table lists around 31,000 clones, over 85% of them singletons. The material was CD4+ T cells from peripheral blood mononuclear cells, obtained in the first trimester of pregnancy. These receptor sequences come from a female donor with multiple sclerosis, enrolled in a pregnancy study. Both conserved end residues are part of each CDR3. A D gene is named only where the DNA matches it firmly. Some rows have no size entry. The others give once, few or many, or a class for an expanded clone.

>TRBJ2-7|.|TRBV7-2|.
CASTWGRGSYEQYF
TGTGCCAGCACCTGGGGCAGGGGCTCATACGAGCAGTACTTC
>TRBJ2-1|TRBD1|TRBV19|.
CASSKTGGDYNEQFF
TGTGCCAGTAGTAAGACAGGGGGGGATTACAATGAGCAGTTCTTC
>TRBJ1-1|.|TRBV6-1|.
CASSVEGNTEAFF
TGTGCCAGCAGCGTCGAGGGTAACACTGAAGCTTTCTTT
>TRBJ1-1|.|TRBV5-1|.
CASSVVGQRNTEAFF
TGCGCCAGCAGCGTGGTAGGACAGCGGAACACTGAAGCTTTCTTT
>TRBJ1-6|TRBD1|TRBV14|.
CASSGDRGNSPLHF
TGTGCCAGCAGCGGGGACAGGGGTAATTCACCCCTCCACTTT
>TRBJ1-2|TRBD1|TRBV5-4|once
CASSKDRGNYGYTF
TGTGCCAGCAGCAAGGACAGGGGAAACTATGGCTACACCTTC
>TRBJ2-3|.|TRBV11-2|once
CASSYRAPDTQYF
TGTGCCAGCAGCTACAGGGCCCCAGATACGCAGTATTTT
>TRBJ2-5|.|TRBV6-5|.
CAAARRGGQETQYF
TGTGCCGCCGCGCGGAGGGGCGGCCAAGAGACCCAGTACTTC
>TRBJ1-2|.|TRBV5-5|.
CASSFSSYGYTF
TGTGCCAGCAGCTTTAGCAGCTATGGCTACACCTTC
>TRBJ2-7|.|TRBV5-6|.
CASSSRGARNEQYF
TGTGCCAGCAGCTCCAGGGGGGCGCGCAACGAGCAGTACTTC
>TRBJ2-1|.|TRBV7-2|once
CASSLLGPSYNEQFF
TGTGCCAGCAGCCTACTAGGCCCCTCCTACAATGAGCAGTTCTTC
>TRBJ1-4|TRBD1|TRBV5-4|.
CASSSTGGNEKLFF
TGTGCCAGCAGCTCAACAGGGGGTAATGAAAAACTGTTTTTT